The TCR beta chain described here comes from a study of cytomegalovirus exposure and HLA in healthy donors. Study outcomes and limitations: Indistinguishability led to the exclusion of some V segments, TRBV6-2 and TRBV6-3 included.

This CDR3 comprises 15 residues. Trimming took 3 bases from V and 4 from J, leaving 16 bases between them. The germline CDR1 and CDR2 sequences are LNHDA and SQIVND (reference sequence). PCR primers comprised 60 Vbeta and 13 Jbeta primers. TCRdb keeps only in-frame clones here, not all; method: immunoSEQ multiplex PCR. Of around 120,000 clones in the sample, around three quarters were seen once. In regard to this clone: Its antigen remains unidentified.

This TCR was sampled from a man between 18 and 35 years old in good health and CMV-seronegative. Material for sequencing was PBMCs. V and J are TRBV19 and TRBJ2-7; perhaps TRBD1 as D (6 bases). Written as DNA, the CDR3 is TGTGCCAGTAGTATTGGGACAAGGGGAAAATACGAGCAGTACTTC. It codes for CASSIGTRGKYEQYF.